This T cell receptor (beta chain) was identified in a study of T cells expressing NK-cell markers. Study at large: Among the eight sequenced donors, seven tested HCMV-seropositive and one tested seronegative.

Of note for this clonotype: No antigen is known for it.

Findings and limits, study-wide: Whether expanded NKG2C+ T cell clones recognized HCMV stayed uncertain. Leadership of the CD3+CD56-NKG2C+ fraction also belonged to these clonotypes in a handful of donors. The share of CD8+ T cells held by dominant NKG2C+ clonotypes was about 1.0-8% in more than 5 donors.

Germline V gene data show CDR1 as DFQATT and CDR2 as SNEGSKA (reference sequence). The CDR3 totals 13 residues. One entry per CDR3 protein, without DNA, is what TCRdb gives after re-calling the 5' RACE reads. The listing records 200,000 to 300,000 distinct CDR3 sequences. The source of this sequence is a man between 18 and 29 years old in good health. The chain carries TRBV20-1 and TRBJ1-2. The sequencing sample was made of blood T cells: a sorted CD56 or NKG2C T cell subset, CD4+ or CD8+ T cells, or bulk PBMC T cells (not recorded which). CDR3 sequence: CSARDNTNYGYTF.